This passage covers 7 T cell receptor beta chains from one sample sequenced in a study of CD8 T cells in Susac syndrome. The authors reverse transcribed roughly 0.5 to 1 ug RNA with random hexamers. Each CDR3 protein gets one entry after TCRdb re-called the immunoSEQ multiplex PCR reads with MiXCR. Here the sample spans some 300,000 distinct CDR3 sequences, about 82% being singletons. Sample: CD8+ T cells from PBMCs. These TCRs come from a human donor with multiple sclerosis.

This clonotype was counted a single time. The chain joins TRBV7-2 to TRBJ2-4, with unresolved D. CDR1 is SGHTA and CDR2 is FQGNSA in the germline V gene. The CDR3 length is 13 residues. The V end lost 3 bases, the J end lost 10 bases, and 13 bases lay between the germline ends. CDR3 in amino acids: CASSFYPLWIQYF. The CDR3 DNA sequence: TGTGCCAGCAGCTTTTACCCCTTATGGATTCAGTACTTC.

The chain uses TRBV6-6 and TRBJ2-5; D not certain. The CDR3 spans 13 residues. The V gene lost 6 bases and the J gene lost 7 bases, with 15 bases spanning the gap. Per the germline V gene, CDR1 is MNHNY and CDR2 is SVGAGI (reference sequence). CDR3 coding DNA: TGTGCCAGCAGACTCGAATGGTTGGGGACCCAGTACTTC. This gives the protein CASRLEWLGTQYF.

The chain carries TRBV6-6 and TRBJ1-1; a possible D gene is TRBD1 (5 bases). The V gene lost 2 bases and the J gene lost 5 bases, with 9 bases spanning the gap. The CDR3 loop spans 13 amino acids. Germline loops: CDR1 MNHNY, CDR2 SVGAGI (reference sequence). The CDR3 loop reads CASSYGAGTEAFF. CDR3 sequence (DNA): TGTGCCAGCAGTTACGGGGCCGGTACTGAAGCTTTCTTT.

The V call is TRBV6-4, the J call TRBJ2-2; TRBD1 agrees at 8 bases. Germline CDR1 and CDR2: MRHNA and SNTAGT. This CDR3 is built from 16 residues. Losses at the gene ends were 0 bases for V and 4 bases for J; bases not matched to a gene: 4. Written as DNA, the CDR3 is TGTGCCAGCAGTGACTCGGGCAGGGGGCGCACCGGGGAGCTGTTTTTT. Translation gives CASSDSGRGRTGELFF.

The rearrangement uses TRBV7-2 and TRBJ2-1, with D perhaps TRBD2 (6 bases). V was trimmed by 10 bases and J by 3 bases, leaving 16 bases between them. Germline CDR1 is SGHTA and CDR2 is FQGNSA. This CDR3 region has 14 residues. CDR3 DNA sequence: TGTGCCACGGCGGTATGGGGAGGCTACAATGAGCAGTTCTTC. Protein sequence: CATAVWGGYNEQFF.

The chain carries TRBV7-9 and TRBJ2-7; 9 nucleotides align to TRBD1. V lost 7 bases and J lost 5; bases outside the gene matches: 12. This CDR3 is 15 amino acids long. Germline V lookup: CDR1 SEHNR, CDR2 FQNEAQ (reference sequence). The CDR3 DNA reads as TGTGCCAGCAACCCAGCGACAGGGGGTAAAGACGAGCAGTACTTC. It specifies CASNPATGGKDEQYF.

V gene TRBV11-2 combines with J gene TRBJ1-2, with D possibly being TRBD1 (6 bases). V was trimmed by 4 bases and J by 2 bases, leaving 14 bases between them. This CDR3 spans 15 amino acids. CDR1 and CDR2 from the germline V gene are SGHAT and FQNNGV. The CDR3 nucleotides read TGTGCCAGCAGCTCTGGGACATCTTCCAACTATGGCTACACCTTC. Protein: CASSSGTSSNYGYTF.